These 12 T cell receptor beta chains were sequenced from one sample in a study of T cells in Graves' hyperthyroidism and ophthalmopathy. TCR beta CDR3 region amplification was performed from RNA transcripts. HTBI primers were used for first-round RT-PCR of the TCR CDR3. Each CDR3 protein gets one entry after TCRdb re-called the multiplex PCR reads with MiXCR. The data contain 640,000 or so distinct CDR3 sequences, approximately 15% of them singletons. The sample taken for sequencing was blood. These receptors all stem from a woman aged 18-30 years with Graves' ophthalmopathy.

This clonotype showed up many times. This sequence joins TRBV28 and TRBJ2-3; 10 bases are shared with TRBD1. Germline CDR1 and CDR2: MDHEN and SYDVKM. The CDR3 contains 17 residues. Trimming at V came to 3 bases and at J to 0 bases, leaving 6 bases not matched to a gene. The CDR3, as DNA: TGTGCCAGCAGTTTTATCGGGACAGGGGTGAGCACAGATACGCAGTATTTT. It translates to CASSFIGTGVSTDTQYF. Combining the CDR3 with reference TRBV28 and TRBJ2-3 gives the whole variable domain DVKVTQSSRYLVKRTGEKVFLECVQDMDHENMFWYRQDPGLGLRLIYFSYDVKMKEKGDIPEGYSVSREKKERFSLILESASTNQTSMYLCASSFIGTGVSTDTQYFGPGTRLTVL.

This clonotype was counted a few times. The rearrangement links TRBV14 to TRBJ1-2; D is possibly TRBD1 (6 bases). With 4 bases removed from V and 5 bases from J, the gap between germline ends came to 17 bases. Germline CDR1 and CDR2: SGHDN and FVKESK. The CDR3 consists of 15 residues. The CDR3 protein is CASSPRTVPIYGYTF. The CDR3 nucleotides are TGTGCCAGCAGCCCCCGGACAGTCCCAATTTATGGCTACACCTTC.

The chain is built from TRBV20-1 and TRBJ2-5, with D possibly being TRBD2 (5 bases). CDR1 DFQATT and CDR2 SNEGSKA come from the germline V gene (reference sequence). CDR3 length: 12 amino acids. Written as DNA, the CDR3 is TGCAGCGCTCGCCGGCCGGCGGGGACCCAGTACTTC. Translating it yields CSARRPAGTQYF.

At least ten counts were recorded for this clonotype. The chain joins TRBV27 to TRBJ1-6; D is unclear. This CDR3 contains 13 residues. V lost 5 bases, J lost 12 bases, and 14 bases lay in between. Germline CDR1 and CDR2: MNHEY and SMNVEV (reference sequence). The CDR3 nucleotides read TGTGCCAGCAGTCTCGACCGGTTGCGACCCCTCCACTTT. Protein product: CASSLDRLRPLHF.

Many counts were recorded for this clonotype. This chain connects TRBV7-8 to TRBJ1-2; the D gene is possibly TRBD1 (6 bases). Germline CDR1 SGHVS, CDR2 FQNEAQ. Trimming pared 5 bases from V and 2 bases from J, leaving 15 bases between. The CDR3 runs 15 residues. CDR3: CASSPGHSDNYGYTF. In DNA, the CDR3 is TGTGCCAGCAGCCCGGGACATTCCGACAACTATGGCTACACCTTC.

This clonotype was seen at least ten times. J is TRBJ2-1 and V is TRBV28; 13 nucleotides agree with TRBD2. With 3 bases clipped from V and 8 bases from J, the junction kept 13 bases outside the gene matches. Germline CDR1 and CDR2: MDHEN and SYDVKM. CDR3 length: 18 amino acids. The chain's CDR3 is CASSFLNPGTSGVDEQFF. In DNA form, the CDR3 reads TGTGCCAGCAGTTTTCTAAACCCCGGGACTAGCGGGGTCGATGAGCAGTTCTTC.

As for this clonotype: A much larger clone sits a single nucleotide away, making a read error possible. The CDR3 region is CASSEGSSSYEQYF. CDR3 DNA: TGTGCCAGCAGTGAGGGATCCAGCTCCTACGAGCAGTACTTC. This rearrangement joins TRBV6-1 to TRBJ2-7; D not resolved. Germline CDR1 reads MNHNS; CDR2 reads SASEGT. V was shortened by 3 bases and J by 0 bases, with 9 bases between the two germline ends. The CDR3 consists of 14 residues.

For the CDR3, the DNA is TGCGCCAGCAGCCAAGTCCCTAGCGGGAGTCATAATGAGCAGTTCTTC. Translation gives CASSQVPSGSHNEQFF. This chain joins TRBV4-1 and TRBJ2-1; 10 nucleotides match TRBD2. Looked up from germline, CDR1 is MGHRA and CDR2 is YSYEKL. The CDR3 is 16 residues long. With V trimmed by 1 base and J by 7 bases, 7 bases remained unmatched.

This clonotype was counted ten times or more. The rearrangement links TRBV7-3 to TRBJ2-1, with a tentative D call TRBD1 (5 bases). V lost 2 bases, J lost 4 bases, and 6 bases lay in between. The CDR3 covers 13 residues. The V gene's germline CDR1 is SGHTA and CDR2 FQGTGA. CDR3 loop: CASSLGQYNEQFF. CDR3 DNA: TGTGCCAGCAGCTTAGGACAATACAATGAGCAGTTCTTC. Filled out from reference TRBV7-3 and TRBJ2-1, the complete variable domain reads GAGVSQTPSNKVTEKGKYVELRCDPISGHTALYWYRQSLGQGPEFLIYFQGTGAADDSGLPNDRFFAVRPEGSVSTLKIQRTERGDSAVYLCASSLGQYNEQFFGPGTRLTVL.

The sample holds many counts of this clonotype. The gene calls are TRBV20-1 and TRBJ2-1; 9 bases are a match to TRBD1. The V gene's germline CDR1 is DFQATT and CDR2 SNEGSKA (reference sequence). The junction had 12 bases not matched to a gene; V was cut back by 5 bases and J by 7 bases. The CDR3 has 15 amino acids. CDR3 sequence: CSAPKDRGVGNEQFF. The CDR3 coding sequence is TGCAGTGCTCCCAAAGACAGGGGGGTGGGTAATGAGCAGTTCTTC.

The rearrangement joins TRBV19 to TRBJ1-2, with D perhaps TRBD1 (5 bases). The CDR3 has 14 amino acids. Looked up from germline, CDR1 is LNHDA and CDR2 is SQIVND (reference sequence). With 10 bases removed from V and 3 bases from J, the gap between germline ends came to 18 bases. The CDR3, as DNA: TGTGCCACCGCGGGTGGGGACCTTGACTATGGCTACACCTTC. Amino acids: CATAGGDLDYGYTF. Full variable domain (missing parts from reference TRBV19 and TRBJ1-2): DGGITQSPKYLFRKEGQNVTLSCEQNLNHDAMYWYRQDPGQGLRLIYYSQIVNDFQKGDIAEGYSVSREKKESFPLTVTSAQKNPTAFYLCATAGGDLDYGYTFGSGTRLTVV.

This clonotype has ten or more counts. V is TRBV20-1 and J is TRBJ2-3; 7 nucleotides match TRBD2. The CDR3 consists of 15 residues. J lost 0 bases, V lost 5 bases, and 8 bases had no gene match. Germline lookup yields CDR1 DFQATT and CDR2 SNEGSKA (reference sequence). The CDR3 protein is CSAQNLAVSTDTQYF. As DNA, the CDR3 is TGCAGTGCTCAAAACCTAGCGGTGAGCACAGATACGCAGTATTTT.